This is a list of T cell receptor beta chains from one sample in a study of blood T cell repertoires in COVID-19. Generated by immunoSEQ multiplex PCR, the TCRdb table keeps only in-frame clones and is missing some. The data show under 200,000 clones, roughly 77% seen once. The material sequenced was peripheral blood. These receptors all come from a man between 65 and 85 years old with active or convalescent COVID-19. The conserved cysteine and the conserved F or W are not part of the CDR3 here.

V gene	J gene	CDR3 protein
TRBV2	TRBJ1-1	ASSEGGRLGTEAF
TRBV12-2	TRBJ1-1	ASRLDLPWRNTEAF
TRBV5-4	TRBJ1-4	ASSLQGALNEKLF
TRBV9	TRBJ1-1	ASSYSGTGGDTEAF
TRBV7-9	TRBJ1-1	ASSLDRGPEAF
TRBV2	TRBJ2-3	ASRASGADTQY
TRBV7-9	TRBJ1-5	ASSLGAGAPQH
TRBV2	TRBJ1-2	ASSRDRENGYT
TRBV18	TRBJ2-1	ASSLSRLAGEDEQF
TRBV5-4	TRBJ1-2	ASSGTVRSNYGYT
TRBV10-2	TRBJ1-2	ASSELQAETYGYT
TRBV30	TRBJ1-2	AWGQPHGYT
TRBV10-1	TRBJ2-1	ASSAAGLEFDEQF